This TCR beta chain stems from a study of blood T cell repertoires in COVID-19. In the study overall: T cells, B-cell-depleted T cells, or PBMCs provided the cDNA or gDNA that served as material.

The data were produced by immunoSEQ multiplex PCR, yet TCRdb's version contains in-frame clones alone and is incomplete. Among roughly 250,000 clones listed, around four fifths were seen once. The sample holds one count of this clone. The CDR3 length is 12 residues. The V and J ends lost 1 base and 13 bases, in that order; junction bases with no gene match: 6. Germline CDR1 SGHDT, CDR2 YYEEEE. The chain has TRBV5-6 and TRBJ1-2, with 8 bases identical to TRBD1. The sequence was collected from a woman aged 55-75 years with active or convalescent COVID-19. Sequencing was performed on peripheral blood. CDR3 sequence (DNA): TGTGCCAGCAGCTTGAGACAGGGGAGGAGCACCTTC. This sequence encodes CASSLRQGRSTF.